These 9 T cell receptor beta chains came from one sample sequenced in a study of cytotoxic CD8 clonotypes in ibrutinib-treated CLL. Generated by immunoSEQ multiplex PCR, the TCRdb table keeps only in-frame clones and is missing some. The table lists roughly 130,000 clones, around 93% of them singletons. The sequencing used PBMCs, collected after 12 months of ibrutinib treatment. These receptors were obtained from a human donor with chronic lymphocytic leukemia.

The genes are TRBV4-3 and TRBJ1-1; the D is unclear. V gave up 1 base and J gave up 0 bases, with 9 bases separating them. The CDR3 contains 15 residues. Germline lookup yields CDR1 LGHNA and CDR2 YSLEER. The CDR3 is CASSQVIVLNTEAFF. DNA for the CDR3: TGCGCCAGCAGCCAAGTGATAGTTTTGAACACTGAAGCTTTCTTT.

For this clone: The junction does not match germline at one end; this may be a read error. The CDR3 DNA reads TGTGCCAGCAGCTTCGCGGGACAGGCCGACCTGGCCTTC. Its translation: CASSFAGQADLAF. The V and J genes are TRBV7-9 and TRBJ1-2, with TRBD1 identical over 8 bases. The CDR3 consists of 13 residues. Germline lookup yields CDR1 SEHNR and CDR2 FQNEAQ (reference sequence).

CDR3 loop: CASSKTGEDQPQHF. CDR3 bases: TGTGCCAGCAGTAAAACAGGGGAAGATCAGCCCCAGCATTTT. This chain uses TRBV7-2 with TRBJ1-5; TRBD1 matches 7 bases. This CDR3 comprises 14 residues. Germline CDR1 SGHTA, CDR2 FQGNSA. Unmatched junction bases numbered 7, after V lost 6 bases and J lost 5 bases.

The DNA of the CDR3 is TGCGCCAGCCCGCCTAGGGAAACTAGCAATCAGCCCCAGCATTTT. Translated: CASPPRETSNQPQHF. The chain is built from TRBV10-1 and TRBJ1-5; no reliable D call. In germline, CDR1 is WNHNN, CDR2 SYGVQD (reference sequence). The length of the CDR3 is 15 residues. Trimming cost V 8 bases and J 0 bases, with 14 bases left between them.

The count of this clone is one. This sequence joins TRBV10-3 and TRBJ2-3, with D hard to call. The CDR3 contains 15 residues. CDR1 and CDR2 from the germline V gene are ENHRY and SYGVKD. Trimming took off 3 bases at V and 4 bases at J, with 14 bases between the two ends. Here the CDR3 reads CAISERGSPADTQYF. The CDR3 DNA follows: TGTGCCATCAGTGAACGCGGATCCCCCGCAGATACGCAGTATTTT.

This chain uses TRBV10-2 with TRBJ2-7, with 7 bases that match TRBD1. V trimming: 5 bases; J trimming: 9 bases; junction bases outside the gene matches: 10. Looked up from germline, CDR1 is WSHSY and CDR2 is SAAADI. The CDR3 length is 13 residues. The CDR3 loop reads CASSRQGPARQYF. CDR3 nucleotides: TGCGCCAGCAGTAGACAGGGTCCGGCGCGGCAGTACTTC.

The chain links TRBV5-1 to TRBJ1-2; D is undetermined. This CDR3 comprises 17 residues. The germline CDR1 and CDR2 sequences are SGHRS and YFSETQ. Trimming took 2 bases from V and 3 from J, leaving 20 bases between them. In DNA form, the CDR3 reads TGCGCCAGCAGCTTCCTCGTTTGGAGGGAAGGCGACTATGGCTACACCTTC. Its translation: CASSFLVWREGDYGYTF.

This clone was observed once. The rearrangement uses TRBV2 and TRBJ2-5, with a possible D match to TRBD1 (6 bases). CDR1 is SNHLY and CDR2 is FYNNEI in the germline V gene. Trimming removed 5 bases from V and 2 bases from J, with 15 bases in between. This CDR3 contains 15 residues. DNA for the CDR3: TGTGCCAGCAGTTCTCCCTTGACAGGTCAAGAGACCCAGTACTTC. Translating it yields CASSSPLTGQETQYF. The full variable domain, in which reference TRBV2 and TRBJ2-5 provide the parts outside the CDR3, is EPEVTQTPSHQVTQMGQEVILRCVPISNHLYFYWYRQILGQKVEFLVSFYNNEISEKSEIFDDQFSVERPDGSNFTLKIRSTKLEDSAMYFCASSSPLTGQETQYFGPGTRLLVL.

The CDR3 DNA is TGTGCCAGCAGCTTAGGAACAGGCAATGAGCAGTTCTTC. This encodes CASSLGTGNEQFF. The rearrangement joins TRBV7-9 to TRBJ2-1, with TRBD1 as a possible D gene (5 bases). CDR3 length: 13 residues. Germline-derived CDR1 and CDR2 are SEHNR and FQNEAQ (reference sequence). V lost 1 base and J 6 bases, leaving 7 bases between the germline ends.